This T cell receptor beta chain was sequenced for a study of CD8 T cells in ankylosing spondylitis. The CDR3 is 15 residues long. Germline CDR1 and CDR2: SGHRS and YFSETQ. Trimming removed 9 bases from V and 0 bases from J, with 16 bases in between. This clonotype was seen at least ten times. Its target is not known. TCRdb used MiXCR to reprocess the 5' RACE reads, holding one entry per CDR3 protein. The table records roughly 490,000 distinct CDR3 sequences, about 5.2% of them present only once. The study's findings and limits: A TCR beta motif made of 7 to 9 highly homologous variants seemed typical of ankylosing spondylitis blood.

Sequenced: blood, either unsorted or a sorted T cell fraction (not recorded which). The origin of this receptor is a male donor with ankylosing spondylitis. The chain joins TRBV5-1 to TRBJ2-1; D remains unclear. CDR3: CATSKTADSYNEQFF. The CDR3 DNA reads TGCGCCACCTCGAAGACGGCAGACTCCTACAATGAGCAGTTCTTC.